The 7 T cell receptor beta chains below were found in one sample sequenced in a study of human T cells and chemical hapten exposure. As to time point: pre-sensitization, week 0. Treatment indicated: therapeutic diphenylcyclopropenone sensitization with weekly scalp DPC. TCRdb re-called the RACE reads through MiXCR, storing one row per CDR3 protein. The sample carries more than 100,000 distinct CDR3 sequences, 13% recorded once. This specimen was whole blood, taken in connection with sensitization to the hapten diphenylcyclopropenone (DPC). Source of these receptors: a woman in her late teens or twenties with alopecia areata. Some clones in this sample may be carry-over from other donors' samples.

The CDR3 loop is CASRRGPGDYGYTF. CDR3 nucleotides: TGTGCCAGCAGGAGAGGTCCAGGGGACTATGGCTACACCTTC. V is TRBV7-2 and J is TRBJ1-2; D perhaps matches TRBD1 (6 bases). The ends were cut back, 6 bases at V and 3 bases at J, with 14 bases in the middle. CDR1 and CDR2 from the germline V gene are SGHTA and FQGNSA. This CDR3 spans 14 amino acids. Combining the CDR3 with reference TRBV7-2 and TRBJ1-2 gives the whole variable domain GAGVSQSPSNKVTEKGKDVELRCDPISGHTALYWYRQSLGQGLEFLIYFQGNSAPDKSGLPSDRFSAERTGGSVSTLTIQRTQQEDSAVYLCASRRGPGDYGYTFGSGTRLTVV.

J is TRBJ2-4 and V is TRBV11-2; D is perhaps TRBD1 (5 bases). Germline values: CDR1 SGHAT, CDR2 FQNNGV. This CDR3 is built from 15 residues. V was shortened by 0 bases and J by 0 bases, with 6 bases between the two germline ends. The CDR3 region is CASSLDRVAKNIQYF. The DNA of the CDR3 is TGTGCCAGCAGCTTAGACAGGGTAGCCAAAAACATTCAGTACTTC.

This rearrangement joins TRBV18 to TRBJ1-4; D is perhaps TRBD1 (5 bases). The germline CDR1 and CDR2 sequences are KGHSH and LQKENI. The CDR3 is made up of 13 amino acids. Between the trimmed V and J ends, which lost 4 bases and 5 bases, there was a span of 8 bases. In DNA form, the CDR3 reads TGTGCCAGCTCACTCGACAGCAATGAAAAACTGTTTTTT. This codes for CASSLDSNEKLFF.

This clonotype was seen a handful of times. The genes are TRBV19 and TRBJ1-5; TRBD1 matches 7 bases. J was trimmed by 5 bases and V by 2 bases; bases with no gene match: 3. Per germline, CDR1 LNHDA and CDR2 SQIVND (reference sequence). This CDR3 comprises 14 residues. The CDR3 region is CASSITGADQPQHF. DNA for the CDR3: TGTGCCAGTAGTATAACAGGGGCGGATCAGCCCCAGCATTTT.

The chain carries TRBV6-6 and TRBJ2-5; TRBD2 is a possible D gene (5 bases). The CDR3 runs to 15 residues. Trimming removed 6 bases at V and 2 bases at J, with 16 bases between. Germline V gene lookup returns CDR1 MNHNY and CDR2 SVGAGI (reference sequence). The CDR3 region has the DNA TGTGCCAGCAGCCCGGTCCGAGGGTTTCAAGAGACCCAGTACTTC. Its translation is CASSPVRGFQETQYF.

The chain has TRBV6-5 and TRBJ1-2; D is perhaps TRBD1 (5 bases). Trimming removed 4 bases at V and 6 bases at J, with 21 bases between. CDR3 length equals 16 residues. The germline V gene encodes CDR1 MNHEY and CDR2 SVGAGI. The CDR3 here is CASSSYRNSQGHGYTF. In DNA form, the CDR3 reads TGTGCCAGCAGTTCCTACCGCAATTCCCAGGGACATGGCTACACCTTC.

There are a few counts of this clonotype. The chain carries TRBV10-3 and TRBJ2-2; 7 nucleotides match TRBD2. With V trimmed by 7 bases and J by 6 bases, 2 bases remained unmatched. Germline-derived CDR1 and CDR2 are ENHRY and SYGVKD. CDR3 size: 12 residues. In DNA, the CDR3 is TGTGCCATCACAACTAGCGCCGGGGAGCTGTTTTTT. Translating it yields CAITTSAGELFF.